This T cell receptor beta chain is drawn from a study of blood T cell repertoires in COVID-19. This CDR3 region has 14 residues. The germline gives CDR1 SEHNR, CDR2 FQNEAQ (reference sequence). Trimming left V 0 bases short and J 2 bases short, with 7 bases between. Patients at the Seattle site were enrolled during active infection and followed longitudinally. About this clone itself: Within the sample, other DNA sequences also encode this same CDR3.

The protocol was immunoSEQ multiplex PCR, while the TCRdb copy is restricted to in-frame clones and leaves out a portion. The data contain more than 300,000 clones, about 89% of them singletons. The specimen was peripheral blood. The chain is built from TRBV7-9 and TRBJ1-1; D is possibly TRBD1 (6 bases). This sequence originates from a woman between 50 and 59 years old with COVID-19, enrolled during active disease. The CDR3 nucleotides read TGTGCCAGCAGCTTAGCGGGGGCAAACACTGAAGCTTTCTTT. Translating it yields CASSLAGANTEAFF.